The sequence of this TCR beta chain was determined in a study of blood T cell repertoires in COVID-19. Study at large: Samples representing acute and convalescent COVID-19 were sourced from the United States, Italy and Spain.

Germline lookup yields CDR1 SGHNT and CDR2 YYREEE (reference sequence). The germline V and J ends were trimmed by 2 bases and 3 bases, with 15 bases remaining between them. CDR3 length: 16 residues. Per the original data handling: Estimates of nucleated cell counts were drawn from the amplification of reference gene primers. Here immunoSEQ multiplex PCR was the method, and the copy in TCRdb shows in-frame clones only, minus some. V and J calls plus clone size are reproduced from that table; the DNA served to infer D and trimming. The sample shows fewer than 100,000 clones, 86% of them seen only once.

Sequencing was performed on peripheral blood. The V gene is TRBV5-4, the J gene TRBJ1-5; TRBD1 is a possible D gene (6 bases). The sequence was collected from a man aged 55 to 70 with acute or convalescent COVID-19. The DNA for the CDR3 is TGTGCCAGCAGCTTCGGGGGGGGCCACGTCAATCAGCCCCAGCATTTT. This gives the protein CASSFGGGHVNQPQHF.